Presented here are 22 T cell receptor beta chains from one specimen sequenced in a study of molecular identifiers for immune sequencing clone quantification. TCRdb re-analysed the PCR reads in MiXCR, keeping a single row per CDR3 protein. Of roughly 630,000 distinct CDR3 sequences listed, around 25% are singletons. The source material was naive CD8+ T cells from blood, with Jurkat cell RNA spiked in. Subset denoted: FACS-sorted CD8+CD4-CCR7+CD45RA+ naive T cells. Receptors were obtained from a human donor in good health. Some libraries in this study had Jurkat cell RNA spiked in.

CDR3 bases: TGTGCCAGCAGCTTGGGACAGACCGAGCAGTACTTC. Residues: CASSLGQTEQYF. The chain employs TRBV7-6 and TRBJ2-7; 7 nucleotides line up with TRBD1. CDR3 length: 12 residues. V lost 3 bases, J lost 6 bases, and 2 bases stayed unmatched. CDR1 is SGHVS and CDR2 is FNYEAQ in the germline V gene.

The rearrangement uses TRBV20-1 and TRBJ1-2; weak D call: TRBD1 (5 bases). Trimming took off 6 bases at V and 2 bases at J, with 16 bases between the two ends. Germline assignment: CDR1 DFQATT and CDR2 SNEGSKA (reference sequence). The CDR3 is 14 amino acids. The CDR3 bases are TGCAGTGCACCTTGGGGCCAGGAAAACTATGGCTACACCTTC. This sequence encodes CSAPWGQENYGYTF.

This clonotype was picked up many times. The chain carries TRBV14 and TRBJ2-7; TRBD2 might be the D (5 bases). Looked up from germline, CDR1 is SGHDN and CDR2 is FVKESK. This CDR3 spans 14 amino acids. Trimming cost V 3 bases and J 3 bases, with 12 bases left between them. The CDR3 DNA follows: TGTGCCAGCAGCCACCACCCGGCGGGCTACGAGCAGTACTTC. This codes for CASSHHPAGYEQYF. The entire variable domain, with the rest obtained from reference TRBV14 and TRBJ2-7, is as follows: EAGVTQFPSHSVIEKGQTVTLRCDPISGHDNLYWYRRVMGKEIKFLLHFVKESKQDESGMPNNRFLAERTGGTYSTLKVQPAELEDSGVYFCASSHHPAGYEQYFGPGTRLTVT.

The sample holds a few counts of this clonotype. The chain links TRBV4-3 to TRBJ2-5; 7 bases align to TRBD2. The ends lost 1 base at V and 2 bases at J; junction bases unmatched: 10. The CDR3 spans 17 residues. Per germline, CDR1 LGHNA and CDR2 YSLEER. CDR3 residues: CASSQGPGDYPQETQYF. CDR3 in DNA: TGCGCCAGCAGCCAAGGACCCGGGGACTACCCACAAGAGACCCAGTACTTC.

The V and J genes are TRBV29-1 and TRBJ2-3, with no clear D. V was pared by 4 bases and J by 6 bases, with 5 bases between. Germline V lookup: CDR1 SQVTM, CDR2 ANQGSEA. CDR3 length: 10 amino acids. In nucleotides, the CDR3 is TGCAGCGTTGCGAGGGATACGCAGTATTTT. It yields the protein CSVARDTQYF.

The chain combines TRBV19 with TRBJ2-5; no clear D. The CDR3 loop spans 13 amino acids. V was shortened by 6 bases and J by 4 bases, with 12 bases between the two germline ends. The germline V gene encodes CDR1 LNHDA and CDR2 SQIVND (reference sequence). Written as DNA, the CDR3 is TGTGCCAGTAGGCCGCCGGAGAGAGAGACCCAGTACTTC. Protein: CASRPPERETQYF.

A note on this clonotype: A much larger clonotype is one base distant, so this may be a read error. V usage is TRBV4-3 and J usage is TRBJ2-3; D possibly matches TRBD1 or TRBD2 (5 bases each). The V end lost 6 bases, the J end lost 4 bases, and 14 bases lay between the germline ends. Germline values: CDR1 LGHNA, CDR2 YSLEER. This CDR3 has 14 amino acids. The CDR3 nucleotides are TGCGCCAGCAGGACAGCGCTAGCCTCAGATACGCAGTATTTT. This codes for CASRTALASDTQYF.

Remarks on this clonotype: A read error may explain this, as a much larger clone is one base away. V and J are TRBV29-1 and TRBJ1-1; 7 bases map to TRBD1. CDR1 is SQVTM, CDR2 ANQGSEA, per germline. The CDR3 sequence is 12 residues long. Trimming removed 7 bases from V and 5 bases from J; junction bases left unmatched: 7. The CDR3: CSEPTRGTEAFF. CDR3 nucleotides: TGCAGCGAGCCGACCAGGGGGACTGAAGCTTTCTTT.

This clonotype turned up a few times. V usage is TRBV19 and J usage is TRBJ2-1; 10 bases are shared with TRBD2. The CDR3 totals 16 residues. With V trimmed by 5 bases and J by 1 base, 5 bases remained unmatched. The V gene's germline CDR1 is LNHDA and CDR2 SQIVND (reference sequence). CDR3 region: CASSAASGGSYNEQFF. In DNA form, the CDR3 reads TGTGCCAGTAGTGCCGCTAGCGGGGGTTCCTACAATGAGCAGTTCTTC.

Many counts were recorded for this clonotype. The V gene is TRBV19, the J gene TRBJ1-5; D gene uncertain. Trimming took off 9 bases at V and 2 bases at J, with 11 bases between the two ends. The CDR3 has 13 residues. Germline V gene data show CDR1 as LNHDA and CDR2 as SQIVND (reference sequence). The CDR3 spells CASSSGGNQPQHF. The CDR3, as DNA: TGTGCCAGCAGCTCTGGGGGCAATCAGCCCCAGCATTTT.

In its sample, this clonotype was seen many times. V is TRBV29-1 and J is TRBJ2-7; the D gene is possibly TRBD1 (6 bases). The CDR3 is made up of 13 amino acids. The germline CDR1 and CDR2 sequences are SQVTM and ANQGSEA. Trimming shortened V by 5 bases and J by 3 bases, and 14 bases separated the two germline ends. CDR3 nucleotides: TGCAGCGTTTTAGGCAGGGGTAGCTACGAGCAGTACTTC. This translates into CSVLGRGSYEQYF.

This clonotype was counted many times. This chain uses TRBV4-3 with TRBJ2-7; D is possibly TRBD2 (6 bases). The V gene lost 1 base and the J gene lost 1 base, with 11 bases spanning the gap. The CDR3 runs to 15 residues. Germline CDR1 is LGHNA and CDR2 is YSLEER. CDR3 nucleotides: TGCGCCAGCAGCCAAGTACCGAGCGGGTCCTACGAGCAGTACTTC. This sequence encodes CASSQVPSGSYEQYF.

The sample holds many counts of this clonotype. Here the CDR3 DNA reads TGTGCCAGCAGCTTTGTACCGACAGATACGCAGTATTTT. As protein: CASSFVPTDTQYF. This chain connects TRBV7-2 to TRBJ2-3; no reliable D call. This CDR3 region has 13 residues. Per germline, CDR1 SGHTA and CDR2 FQGNSA. The ends were cut back, 3 bases at V and 3 bases at J, with 7 bases in the middle. The full variable domain, completed using reference TRBV7-2 and TRBJ2-3, is GAGVSQSPSNKVTEKGKDVELRCDPISGHTALYWYRQSLGQGLEFLIYFQGNSAPDKSGLPSDRFSAERTGGSVSTLTIQRTQQEDSAVYLCASSFVPTDTQYFGPGTRLTVL.

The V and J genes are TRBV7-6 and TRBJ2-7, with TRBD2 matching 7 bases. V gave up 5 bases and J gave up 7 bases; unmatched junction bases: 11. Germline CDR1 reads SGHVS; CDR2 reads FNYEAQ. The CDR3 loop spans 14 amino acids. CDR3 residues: CASSNRGGSSEQYF. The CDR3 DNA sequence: TGTGCCAGCAGCAACCGGGGAGGGTCCTCAGAGCAGTACTTC.

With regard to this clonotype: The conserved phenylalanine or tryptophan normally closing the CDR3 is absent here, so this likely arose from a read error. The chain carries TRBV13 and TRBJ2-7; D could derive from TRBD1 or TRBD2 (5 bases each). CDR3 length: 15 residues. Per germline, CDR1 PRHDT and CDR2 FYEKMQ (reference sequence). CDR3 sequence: CASSLGRDPFYEQYS. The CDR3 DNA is TGCGCCAGCAGCTTAGGCCGGGACCCATTCTACGAGCAGTACTCC.

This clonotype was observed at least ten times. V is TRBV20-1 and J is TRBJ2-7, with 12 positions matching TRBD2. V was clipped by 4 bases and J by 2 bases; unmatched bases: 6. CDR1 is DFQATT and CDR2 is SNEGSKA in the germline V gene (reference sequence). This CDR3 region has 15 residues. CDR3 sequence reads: CSATRLAGAPYEQYF. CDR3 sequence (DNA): TGCAGTGCTACCAGACTAGCGGGAGCTCCCTACGAGCAGTACTTC.

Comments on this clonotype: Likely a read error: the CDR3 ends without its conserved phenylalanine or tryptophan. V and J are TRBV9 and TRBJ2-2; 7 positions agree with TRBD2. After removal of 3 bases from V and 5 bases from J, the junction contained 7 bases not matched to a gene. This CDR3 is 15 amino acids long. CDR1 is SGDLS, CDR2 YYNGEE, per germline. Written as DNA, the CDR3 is TGTGCCAGCAGCGAAACTAGCGTAGGGACCGGGGAGCTGTTTTCT. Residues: CASSETSVGTGELFS.

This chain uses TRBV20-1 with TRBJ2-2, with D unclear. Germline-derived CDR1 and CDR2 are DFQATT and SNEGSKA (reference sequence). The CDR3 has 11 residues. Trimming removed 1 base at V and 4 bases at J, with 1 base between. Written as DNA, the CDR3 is TGCAGTGCTAGAGTCACCGGGGAGCTGTTTTTT. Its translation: CSARVTGELFF.

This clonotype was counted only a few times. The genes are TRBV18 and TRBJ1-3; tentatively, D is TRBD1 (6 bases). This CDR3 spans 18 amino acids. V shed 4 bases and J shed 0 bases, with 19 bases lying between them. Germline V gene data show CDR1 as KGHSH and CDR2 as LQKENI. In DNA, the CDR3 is TGTGCCAGCTCACTTTTGGGACAAGAGACCACCTCTGGAAACACCATATATTTT. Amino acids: CASSLLGQETTSGNTIYF.

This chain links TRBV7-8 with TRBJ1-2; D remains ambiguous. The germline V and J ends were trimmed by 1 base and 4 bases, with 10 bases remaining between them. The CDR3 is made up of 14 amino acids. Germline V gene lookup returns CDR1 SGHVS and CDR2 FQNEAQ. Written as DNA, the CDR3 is TGTGCCAGCAGCTTAGTTGCGGGCTCCTATGGCTACACCTTC. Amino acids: CASSLVAGSYGYTF.

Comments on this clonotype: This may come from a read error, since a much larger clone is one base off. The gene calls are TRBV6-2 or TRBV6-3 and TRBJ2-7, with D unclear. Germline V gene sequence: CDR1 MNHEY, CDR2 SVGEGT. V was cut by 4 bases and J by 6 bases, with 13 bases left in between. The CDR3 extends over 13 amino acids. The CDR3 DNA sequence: TGTGCCAGCAGTTCCGACATGCCCTGCGAGCAGTACTTC. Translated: CASSSDMPCEQYF.

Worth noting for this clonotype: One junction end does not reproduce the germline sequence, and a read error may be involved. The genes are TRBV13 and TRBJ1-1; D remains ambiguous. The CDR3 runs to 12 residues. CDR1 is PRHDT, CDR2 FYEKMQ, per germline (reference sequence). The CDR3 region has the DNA TGTGCCAGCAGCCTGGAGAACACTGAAGATTTCTTT. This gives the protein CASSLENTEDFF.